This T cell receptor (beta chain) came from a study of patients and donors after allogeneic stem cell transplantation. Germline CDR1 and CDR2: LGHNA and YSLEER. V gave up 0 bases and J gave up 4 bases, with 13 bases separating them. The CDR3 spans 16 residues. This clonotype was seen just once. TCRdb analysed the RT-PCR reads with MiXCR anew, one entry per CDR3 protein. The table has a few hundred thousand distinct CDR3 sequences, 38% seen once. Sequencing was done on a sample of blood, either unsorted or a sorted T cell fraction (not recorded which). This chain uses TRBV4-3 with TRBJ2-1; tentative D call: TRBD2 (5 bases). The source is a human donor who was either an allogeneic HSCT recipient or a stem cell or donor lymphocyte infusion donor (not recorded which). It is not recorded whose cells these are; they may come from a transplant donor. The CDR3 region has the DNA TGCGCCAGCAGCCAAGATGTCGGAGGCTATTACAATGAGCAGTTCTTC. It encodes CASSQDVGGYYNEQFF.